This TCR beta chain was profiled in a study of CD8+ T cells in alopecia areata (dated by TCRdb to between 2018 and 2020). Regarding the study in general: Treated patients were enrolled in an open-label pilot trial of oral tofacitinib at 5 to 10 mg twice daily for moderate-to-severe alopecia areata. Patients stayed on tofacitinib for 6 to 18 months and then had 6 months of follow-up off drug so that delayed response and recurrence could be assessed. The SALT score, which quantifies the percentage of affected scalp surface area, was used to measure disease severity in treated patients. To study T cell clonal expansion in alopecia areata, the researchers applied high-throughput TCRbeta sequencing to both the C3H/HeJ mouse model and human patients. In humans, TCRbeta sequencing was performed on scalp tissue and on sorted CD4+ and CD8+ peripheral blood T cells from healthy controls and from patients with patchy or totalis/universalis alopecia areata. Patients on tofacitinib were biopsied at baseline and after 4 and 24 weeks of treatment, and several of the patients also had a later scalp biopsy. Scalp clonality was compared across normal scalp (n=4), patchy alopecia areata scalp (n=8), and alopecia totalis/universalis scalp (n=8). The RNA source kit depended on sample type: the PAXgene miRNA kit for fixed scalp, the miRNeasy kit for PBMCs, and the RNeasy kit for mouse skin. TCRbeta CDR3 regions were amplified by immunoSEQ multiplex PCR using 35 Vbeta forward and 13 Jbeta reverse primers. Findings and caveats that apply to the study as a whole: Lesional scalp, especially in alopecia totalis/universalis, showed higher clonality and more expanded CD8+ clones than normal scalp, suggesting antigenic drive. The treated cohort was small, with a single nonresponder, so links between baseline CD8+ expansion and response need larger studies. Shared TCR sequences between patients were less evident than in mice, which may be partly attributable to HLA diversity in the patient population. Unlike mouse skin, where gammadelta T cells dominate, normal human skin contains resident alphabeta T cells that get sequenced too, which complicates analysis of the scalp TCR repertoire. During tofacitinib treatment, many expanded lesional clones remained in scalp and blood, and this persistence may partly explain relapse after treatment is stopped. Tofacitinib significantly lowered scalp clonality and the number of expanded CD8+ clones among the top 100 scalp clones.

The CDR3 sequence holds 16 residues, the cysteine and phenylalanine included. The entry retains the CDR3 DNA only, 48 bases that are in frame from base 1. Compared with germline, V lacks 0 bases and J lacks 4 bases; bases without a gene match: 7. CDR1 is given as MNHEY and CDR2 as SVGAGI, both from the germline V gene. Remarks on this clone: The antigen it recognizes is unknown. Qualities for individual bases were not recorded, and no much larger clone is one base off.

The sample's time point label is to be understood as: four to five weeks on oral tofacitinib. The treatment or condition tag for this specimen amounts to: oral pan-JAK inhibitor, 5-10 mg twice daily. Lesional scalp punch biopsies and peripheral blood were obtained from alopecia areata patients. PBMCs were isolated by density centrifugation and stained for CD3, CD4 and CD8, after which CD4+ and CD8+ T cells were sorted on a FACSAria. The library was obtained by the immunoSEQ multiplex PCR assay. For TCR sequencing, RNA was extracted from every sample and reverse transcribed into cDNA to serve as template. First-strand cDNA was synthesized using SuperScript III with a 2:1 mix of oligo-dT and random hexamers. A synthetic immune receptor repertoire was used to gauge amplification bias, and whatever bias remained was removed computationally. The authors' pipeline ran thus. Raw reads were preprocessed to remove errors, and CDR3 was defined by IMGT conventions from the conserved cysteine to phenylalanine. Clonality was calculated as 1 minus Shannon entropy normalized by log2 of the number of productive unique TCRs. Scalp TCRbeta sequences were cross-referenced with sorted blood CD4 and CD8 repertoires so that the CD4 or CD8 identity of scalp clones could be inferred. Entries here come from immuneACCESS through TCRdb and include only in-frame sequences with V and J called. Some clones fail to appear in such tables; in the studies checked, an unresolved V gene covers under half of the shortfall, and the cause of the remainder is unknown. V and J calls and clone size are given by that table; D and trimming were obtained from the DNA. The sample profile shows some 120,000 clones; 61% of them were found once. 4.5% to 6% of the sample rests with the top ten.

In this chain, TRBV6-5 is recombined with TRBJ1-2, and 8 bases in between align with TRBD1. This TCR was recovered from a human donor with alopecia areata. The sample in question was CD4+ T cells sorted from blood, obtained at week 4, from a patient treated with tofacitinib. The CDR3 region has the sequence CASSYSSSGGRYGYTF. DNA sequence: TGTGCCAGCAGTTACTCCTCGTCAGGGGGCCGCTATGGCTACACCTTC.